This TCR beta chain was identified in a study of blood T cell repertoires in COVID-19. Across the study: PBMCs, B-cell-depleted T cells, or T cells were the source of the cDNA or gDNA that made up the material.

Original data processing: Reference gene primer amplification gave estimated nucleated cell counts. The table came from immunoSEQ multiplex PCR; TCRdb's copy has only in-frame clones and leaves some out. V, J and clone size are taken as reported in that table, and D and trimming were inferred from the DNA itself. The sample carries 130,000 to 150,000 clones, over 80% recorded once. V was clipped by 3 bases and J by 5 bases; unmatched bases: 5. CDR1 and CDR2 (germline): SGHRS, YFSETQ. There are 16 residues in the CDR3. This TCR came from an older man with acute or convalescent COVID-19. The chain carries TRBV5-1 and TRBJ1-6, with TRBD1 matching over 10 bases. The sequencing input was peripheral blood. CDR3: CASSWTGGLDNSPLHF. The CDR3 coding sequence is TGCGCCAGCAGCTGGACAGGGGGTCTAGATAATTCACCCCTCCACTTT.